These T cell receptor beta chains were read from a single sample in a study of T cells after yellow fever vaccination. TCRdb reprocessed the 5' RACE reads with MiXCR, giving one entry per CDR3 protein. This table holds about 47,000 distinct CDR3 sequences, less than 9% found once. The sequences come from CD8+ T cells sorted from PBMCs, collected about 2 weeks after the first yellow fever vaccination. The receptors were sampled from a man between 18 and 35 years old who received the YFV17D yellow fever vaccine. Both conserved end residues are trimmed from each CDR3.

TRBV6-5 ASRVVGISYNEQF
TRBV19 ASSIRLAGGNEQF
TRBV7-7 ASSRSGGADFEQF
TRBV23-1 ASSQSGTGTTGELF
TRBV4-3 ASSQYGPSYEQY
TRBV5-1 ASSPLGINEQF
TRBV6-2/TRBV6-3 ASSSPVRGLGTDTQY
TRBV7-9 ASSSPSSQGGHGYT
TRBV5-6 AIGPGTGGYEQY
TRBV4-1 ASSQVAHPHYEQY
TRBV12-3/TRBV12-4 ASSLGAYEQY
TRBV4-3 ASSQDMGHTSGNTIY
TRBV6-5 ASSSLQGAGEKLF
TRBV12-3/TRBV12-4 ASSLASGGWETQY
TRBV7-6 ASSLGQGGGQPQH
TRBV27 ASSPPRAAGELF
TRBV29-1 SVELVTSTDTQY
TRBV12-3/TRBV12-4 ASSLDQSFTEAF
TRBV4-3 ASSQVILAGALIEQF
TRBV10-3 AISRGGRCETQY
TRBV12-3/TRBV12-4 ASYEPNTGELF
TRBV6-5 ASSSPAGGIDTQY
TRBV3-1 ASSRGQGNQPQH
TRBV7-6 ASSLVPNDQPQH
TRBV6-5 ASRTGGVDTQY
TRBV20-1 RADREGGYT
TRBV5-6 ASSLGVPNEQF
TRBV11-2 ASSLGPAIQETQY
TRBV5-4 ASSWKGGLETQY
TRBV29-1 SDDRAPYGYT
TRBV3-1 ASSQVGGAITDTQY
TRBV7-3 ASSLLVGGGYT
TRBV6-5 ASSYYALAGDEQF
TRBV27 ASSSSSRDYGYT
TRBV6-5 ASSYGREQY
TRBV10-3 AISESTSGGYEQY
TRBV3-1 ASSQVGSEQF
TRBV7-9 ASSSSLRDRDPDTQY
TRBV20-1 SARDGRGTEFAGYT
TRBV20-1 SASRQETQY
TRBV7-3 ASSFGLADYNEQF
TRBV12-3/TRBV12-4 ASSPPTGLVGYT
TRBV9 ASSSTLTMSNTGELF
TRBV7-6 ASSPSVAKNIQY
TRBV7-9 ASRSNRGIDTEAF
TRBV5-4 ASSFRGGSYEQY
TRBV12-3/TRBV12-4 ASSLQGEINEQY
TRBV27 ASRTGADTEAF
TRBV7-6 ASSLVGSEIGANVLT
TRBV27 ASSLSGPNSPLH
TRBV5-1 ASSFVYGERTDTQY
TRBV12-3/TRBV12-4 ASNGGQGYGYT
TRBV29-1 SVAEGAKNIQY
TRBV4-1 ASSQDGGQAREAF
TRBV6-4 ASSGQGPAPQLF